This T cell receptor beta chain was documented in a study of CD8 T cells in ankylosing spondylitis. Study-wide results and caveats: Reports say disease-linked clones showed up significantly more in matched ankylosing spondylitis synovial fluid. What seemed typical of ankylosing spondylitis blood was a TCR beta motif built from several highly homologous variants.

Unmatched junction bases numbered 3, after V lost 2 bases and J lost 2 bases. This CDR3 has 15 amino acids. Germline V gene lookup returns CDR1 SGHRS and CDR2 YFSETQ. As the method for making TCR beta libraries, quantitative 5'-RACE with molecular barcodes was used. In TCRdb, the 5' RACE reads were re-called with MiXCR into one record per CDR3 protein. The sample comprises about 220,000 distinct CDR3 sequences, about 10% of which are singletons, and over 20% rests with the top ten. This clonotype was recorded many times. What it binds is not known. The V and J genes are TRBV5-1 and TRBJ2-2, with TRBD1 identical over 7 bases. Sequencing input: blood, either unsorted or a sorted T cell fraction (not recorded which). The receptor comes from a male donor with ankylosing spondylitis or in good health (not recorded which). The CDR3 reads CASSFRDSNTGELFF. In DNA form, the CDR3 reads TGCGCCAGCAGCTTCCGGGACAGTAACACCGGGGAGCTGTTTTTT.